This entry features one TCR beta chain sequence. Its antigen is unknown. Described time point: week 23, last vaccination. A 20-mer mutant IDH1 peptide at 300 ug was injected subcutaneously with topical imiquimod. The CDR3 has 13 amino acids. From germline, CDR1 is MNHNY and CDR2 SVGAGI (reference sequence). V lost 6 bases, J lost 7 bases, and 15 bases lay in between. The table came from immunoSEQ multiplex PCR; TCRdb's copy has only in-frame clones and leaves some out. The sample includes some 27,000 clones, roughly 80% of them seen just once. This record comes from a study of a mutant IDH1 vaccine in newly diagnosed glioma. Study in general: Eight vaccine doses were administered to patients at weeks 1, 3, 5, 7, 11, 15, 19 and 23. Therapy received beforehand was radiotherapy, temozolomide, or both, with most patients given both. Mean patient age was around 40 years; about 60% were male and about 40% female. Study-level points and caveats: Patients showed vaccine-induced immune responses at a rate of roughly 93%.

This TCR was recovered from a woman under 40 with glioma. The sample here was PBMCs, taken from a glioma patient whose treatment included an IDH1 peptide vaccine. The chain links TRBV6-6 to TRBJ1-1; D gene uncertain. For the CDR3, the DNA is TGTGCCAGCAGCCCTACAGAGATTGGTGAAGCTTTCTTT. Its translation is CASSPTEIGEAFF.